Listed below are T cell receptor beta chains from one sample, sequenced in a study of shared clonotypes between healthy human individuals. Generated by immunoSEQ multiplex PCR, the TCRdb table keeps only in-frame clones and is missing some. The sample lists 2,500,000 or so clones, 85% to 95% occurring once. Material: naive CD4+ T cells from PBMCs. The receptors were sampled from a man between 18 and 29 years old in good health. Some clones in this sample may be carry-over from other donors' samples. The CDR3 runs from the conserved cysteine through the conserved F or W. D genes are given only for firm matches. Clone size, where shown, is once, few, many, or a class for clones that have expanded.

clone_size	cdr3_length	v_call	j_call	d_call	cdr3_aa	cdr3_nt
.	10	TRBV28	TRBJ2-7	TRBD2	CLAGADEQYF	TGTCTAGCGGGAGCTGATGAGCAGTACTTC
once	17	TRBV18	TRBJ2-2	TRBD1	CASSPVSGTANTGELFF	TGTGCCAGCTCACCAGTTTCCGGGACAGCGAACACCGGGGAGCTGTTTTTT
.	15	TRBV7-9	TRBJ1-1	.	CASSSPLGGSTEAFF	TGTGCCAGCAGCTCCCCCTTGGGGGGTAGCACTGAAGCTTTCTTT
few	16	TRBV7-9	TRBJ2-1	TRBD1	CASSFDRGGSYNEQFF	TGTGCCAGCAGCTTCGACAGGGGCGGGTCCTACAATGAGCAGTTCTTC
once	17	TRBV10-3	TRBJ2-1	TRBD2	CAISESLAASSYNEQFF	TGTGCCATCAGTGAGTCCCTAGCGGCCAGCTCCTACAATGAGCAGTTCTTC
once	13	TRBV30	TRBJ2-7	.	CAWGHGFSYEQYF	TGTGCCTGGGGCCATGGGTTCTCCTACGAGCAGTACTTC
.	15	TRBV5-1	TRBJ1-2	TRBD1	CASSLLATGTGGYTF	TGCGCCAGCAGCTTGTTGGCCACCGGGACAGGTGGCTACACCTTC
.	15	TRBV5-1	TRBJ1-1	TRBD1	CASSWPDRVNTEAFF	TGCGCCAGCAGCTGGCCGGACAGGGTGAACACTGAAGCTTTCTTT
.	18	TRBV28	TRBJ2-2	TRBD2	CASSTRGIAGGQDGELFF	TGTGCCAGCAGTACTAGAGGGATAGCGGGAGGGCAGGATGGGGAGCTGTTTTTT
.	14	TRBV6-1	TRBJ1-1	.	CASSDFRLNTEAFF	TGTGCCAGCAGTGACTTCCGGCTGAACACTGAAGCTTTCTTT
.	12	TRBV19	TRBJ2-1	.	CASKASYNEQFF	TGTGCCAGTAAAGCTTCCTACAATGAGCAGTTCTTC
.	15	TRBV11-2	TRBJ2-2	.	CASSSLRRNTGELFF	TGTGCCAGCAGCTCCCTTAGGAGAAACACCGGGGAGCTGTTTTTT
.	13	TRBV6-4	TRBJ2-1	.	CASSASLRGEQFF	TGTGCCAGCAGTGCCTCCTTAAGGGGTGAGCAGTTCTTC
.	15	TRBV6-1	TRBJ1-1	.	CASSDLRWADTEAFF	TGTGCCAGCAGTGATCTAAGATGGGCAGACACTGAAGCTTTCTTT
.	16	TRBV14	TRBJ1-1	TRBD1	CASSHLPGQGATEAFF	TGTGCCAGCAGCCACCTTCCGGGACAGGGGGCCACTGAAGCTTTCTTT
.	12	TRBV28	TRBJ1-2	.	CASRPTGIGYTF	TGTGCCAGCAGGCCCACCGGAATTGGGTACACCTTC
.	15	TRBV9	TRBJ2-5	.	CASSVASGAWETQYF	TGTGCCAGCAGCGTAGCGTCGGGAGCTTGGGAGACCCAGTACTTC
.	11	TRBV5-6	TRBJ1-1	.	CASSDDTEAFF	TGTGCCAGCAGCGACGATACTGAAGCTTTCTTT
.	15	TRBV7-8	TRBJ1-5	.	CASSPWTVRDQPQHF	TGTGCCAGCAGCCCGTGGACAGTGAGGGATCAGCCCCAGCATTTT
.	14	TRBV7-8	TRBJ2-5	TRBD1	CASSLDRGFETQYF	TGTGCCAGCAGCTTGGACAGGGGGTTCGAGACCCAGTACTTC
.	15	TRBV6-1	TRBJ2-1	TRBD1	CASSDRDRAHNEQFF	TGTGCCAGCAGTGACCGGGACAGGGCCCACAATGAGCAGTTCTTC
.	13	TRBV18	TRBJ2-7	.	CASSYVVTYEQYF	TGTGCCAGCTCATACGTCGTCACCTACGAGCAGTACTTC
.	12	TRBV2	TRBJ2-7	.	CASSYTPYEQYF	TGTGCCAGCAGTTATACACCCTACGAGCAGTACTTC
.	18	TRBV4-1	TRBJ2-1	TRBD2	CASSHKMGRLAGSVEQFF	TGCGCCAGCAGCCACAAAATGGGTCGACTAGCGGGATCGGTTGAGCAGTTCTTC
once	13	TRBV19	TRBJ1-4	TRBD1	CASSDRGREKLFF	TGTGCCAGTAGCGACAGGGGCCGTGAAAAACTGTTTTTT
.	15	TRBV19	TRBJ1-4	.	CASSIRGAGREKLFF	TGTGCCAGTAGTATAAGGGGCGCGGGAAGAGAAAAACTGTTTTTT
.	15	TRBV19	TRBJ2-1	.	CASSIYPAPYNEQFF	TGTGCCAGTAGTATATATCCAGCGCCTTACAATGAGCAGTTCTTC
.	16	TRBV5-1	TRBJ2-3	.	CASSWGGQASTDTQYF	TGCGCCAGCAGCTGGGGAGGACAGGCAAGCACAGATACGCAGTATTTT
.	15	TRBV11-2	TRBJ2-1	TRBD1	CASSSGQGTLGVQFF	TGTGCCAGCAGCTCAGGACAGGGGACCTTGGGGGTGCAGTTCTTC
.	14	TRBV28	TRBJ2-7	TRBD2	CASSGHSGIQEQYF	TGTGCCAGCAGTGGACATAGCGGGATCCAGGAGCAGTACTTC
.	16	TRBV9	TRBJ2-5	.	CASSVGSYDGQETQYF	TGTGCCAGCAGCGTAGGCAGTTATGACGGGCAAGAGACCCAGTACTTC
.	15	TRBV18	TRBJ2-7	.	CATSSSQGVYYEQYF	TGTGCCACCTCATCCTCACAGGGTGTATACTACGAGCAGTACTTC
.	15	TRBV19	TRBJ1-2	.	CASSIVPGQTYGYTF	TGTGCCAGTAGTATAGTTCCCGGACAGACCTATGGCTACACCTTC
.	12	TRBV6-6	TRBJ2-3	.	CATESPTDTQYF	TGTGCCACCGAGAGCCCCACAGATACGCAGTATTTT
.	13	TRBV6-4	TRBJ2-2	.	CASSALNTGELFF	TGTGCCAGCAGTGCTTTGAACACCGGGGAGCTGTTTTTT
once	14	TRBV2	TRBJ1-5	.	CASSAPQNNQPQHF	TGTGCCAGCAGCGCCCCACAAAACAATCAGCCCCAGCATTTT
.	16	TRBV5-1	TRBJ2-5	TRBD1	CASSRNYRGQGETQYF	TGCGCCAGCAGCCGAAATTACAGGGGGCAAGGAGAGACCCAGTACTTC
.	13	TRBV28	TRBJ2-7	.	CASSSWRGYEQYF	TGTGCCAGCAGCTCGTGGAGGGGCTACGAGCAGTACTTC
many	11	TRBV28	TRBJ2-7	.	CASSSPYEQYF	TGTGCCAGCAGTTCCCCCTACGAGCAGTACTTC
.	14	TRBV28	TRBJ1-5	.	CASRPEWKNQPQHF	TGTGCCAGCAGGCCTGAATGGAAGAATCAGCCCCAGCATTTT
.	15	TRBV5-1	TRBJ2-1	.	CASSLAAAVRDEQFF	TGCGCCAGCAGCTTGGCCGCGGCGGTGAGGGATGAGCAGTTCTTC
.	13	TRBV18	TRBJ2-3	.	CASSRRGTDTQYF	TGTGCCAGCTCCCGCCGGGGCACAGATACGCAGTATTTT
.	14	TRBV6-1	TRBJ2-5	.	CASSEGTNQETQYF	TGTGCCAGCAGTGAAGGGACAAACCAAGAGACCCAGTACTTC